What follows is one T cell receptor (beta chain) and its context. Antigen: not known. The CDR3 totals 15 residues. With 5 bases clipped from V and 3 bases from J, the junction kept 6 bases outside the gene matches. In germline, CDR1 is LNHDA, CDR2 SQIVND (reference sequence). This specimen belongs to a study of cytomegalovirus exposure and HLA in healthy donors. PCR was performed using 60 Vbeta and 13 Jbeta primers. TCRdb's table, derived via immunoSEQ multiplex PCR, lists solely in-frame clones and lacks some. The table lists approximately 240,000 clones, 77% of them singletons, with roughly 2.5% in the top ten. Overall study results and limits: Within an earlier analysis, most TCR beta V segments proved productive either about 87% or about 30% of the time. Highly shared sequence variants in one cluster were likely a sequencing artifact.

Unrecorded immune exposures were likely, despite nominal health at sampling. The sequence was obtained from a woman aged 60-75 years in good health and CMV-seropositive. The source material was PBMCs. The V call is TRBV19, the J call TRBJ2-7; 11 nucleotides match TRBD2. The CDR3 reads CASSPTSGRYYEQYF. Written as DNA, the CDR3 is TGTGCCAGTAGTCCCACTAGCGGGAGATACTACGAGCAGTACTTC.